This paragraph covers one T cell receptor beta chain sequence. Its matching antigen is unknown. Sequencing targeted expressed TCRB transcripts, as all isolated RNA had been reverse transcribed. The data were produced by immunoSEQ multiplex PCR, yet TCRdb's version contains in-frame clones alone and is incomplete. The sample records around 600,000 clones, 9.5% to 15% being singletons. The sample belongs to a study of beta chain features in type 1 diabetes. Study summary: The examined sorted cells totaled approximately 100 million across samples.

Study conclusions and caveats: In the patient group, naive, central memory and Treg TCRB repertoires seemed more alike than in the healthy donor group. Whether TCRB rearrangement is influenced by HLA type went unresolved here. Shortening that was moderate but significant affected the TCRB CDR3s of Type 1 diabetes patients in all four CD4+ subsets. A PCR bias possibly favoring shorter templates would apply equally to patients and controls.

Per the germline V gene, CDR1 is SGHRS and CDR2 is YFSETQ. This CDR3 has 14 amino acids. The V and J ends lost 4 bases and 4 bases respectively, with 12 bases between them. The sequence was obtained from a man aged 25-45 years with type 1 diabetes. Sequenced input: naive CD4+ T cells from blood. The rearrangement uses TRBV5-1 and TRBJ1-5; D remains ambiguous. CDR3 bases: TGCGCCAGCAGCGGCGACGGCGATAATCAGCCCCAGCATTTT. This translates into CASSGDGDNQPQHF.